Below are 23 T cell receptor beta chains sequenced from a single sample in a study of human T cells and chemical hapten exposure. Indicated time point: patch test 3, about 24 weeks after DPC sensitization. The treatment: therapeutic diphenylcyclopropenone sensitization with weekly scalp DPC. One entry per CDR3 protein, called by TCRdb with MiXCR from the RACE reads. The table has 100,000 to 120,000 distinct CDR3 sequences, 30% to 35% seen once; the top ten hold less than 3%. The sequencing here drew on whole blood, taken in connection with sensitization to the hapten diphenylcyclopropenone (DPC). Receptor source: a man aged 35-49 years with alopecia areata. Some clones in this sample may be carry-over from other donors' samples.

This chain links TRBV12-3 or TRBV12-4 with TRBJ2-3; TRBD1 matches 9 bases. Trimming removed 6 bases from V and 3 bases from J; junction bases left unmatched: 7. This CDR3 contains 15 residues. CDR3 amino acids: CASRLTGGRTDTQYF. The CDR3 DNA reads as TGTGCCAGCAGGTTAACAGGGGGCAGGACAGATACGCAGTATTTT.

In this sample, this clonotype turned up a few times. The CDR3 reads CSVEGQGQTQYF. In DNA, the CDR3 is TGCAGCGTTGAGGGACAGGGCCAGACCCAGTACTTC. This chain links TRBV29-1 with TRBJ2-5; 9 positions agree with TRBD1. This CDR3 has 12 amino acids. The V gene's germline CDR1 is SQVTM and CDR2 ANQGSEA. The J segment lost 6 bases and the V segment lost 3 bases, leaving 2 bases of the junction unmatched.

The rearrangement uses TRBV5-1 and TRBJ2-3, with 7 bases that match TRBD1. Trimming took 0 bases from V and 0 from J; bases not matched to a gene: 4. Germline CDR1 is SGHRS and CDR2 is YFSETQ. This CDR3 has 16 residues. The CDR3 is CASSLATGFSTDTQYF. Written as DNA, the CDR3 is TGCGCCAGCAGCTTGGCGACAGGGTTTAGCACAGATACGCAGTATTTT.

In this sample, this clonotype turned up a few times. V and J are TRBV11-2 and TRBJ1-1; D is unclear. Trimming left V 3 bases short and J 5 bases short, with 10 bases between. Per germline, CDR1 SGHAT and CDR2 FQNNGV. CDR3 length equals 13 residues. CDR3 in amino acids: CASSFHSGTEAFF. DNA of the CDR3: TGTGCCAGCAGCTTTCACAGTGGAACTGAAGCTTTCTTT.

The chain carries TRBV6-5 and TRBJ2-1; 8 nucleotides agree with TRBD2. The V gene end was trimmed by 5 bases and the J gene end by 7 bases; junction bases not matched to a gene: 13. In germline, CDR1 is MNHEY, CDR2 SVGAGI. This CDR3 has 16 residues. CDR3 amino acids: CASSTRGSGMWNEQFF. The CDR3 bases are TGTGCCAGCAGTACCCGGGGTAGCGGGATGTGGAATGAGCAGTTCTTC.

V is TRBV29-1 and J is TRBJ2-4; 11 bases align to TRBD2. V shed 5 bases, J shed 0 bases, and the junction held 6 bases outside the gene matches. Germline CDR1 SQVTM, CDR2 ANQGSEA. This CDR3 has 16 amino acids. CDR3 region: CSVPGTSGLAKNIQYF. CDR3 DNA: TGCAGCGTTCCCGGGACTAGCGGACTAGCCAAAAACATTCAGTACTTC.

The gene calls are TRBV7-6 and TRBJ1-2; no firm D call. Germline values: CDR1 SGHVS, CDR2 FNYEAQ. There are 13 residues in the CDR3. Trimming took off 5 bases at V and 4 bases at J, with 11 bases between the two ends. The CDR3 DNA sequence: TGTGCCAGCAGCGTCGACATATTCTATGGCTACACCTTC. This sequence encodes CASSVDIFYGYTF. Using reference TRBV7-6 and TRBJ1-2 for the parts outside the CDR3, the full variable domain is GAGVSQSPRYKVTKRGQDVALRCDPISGHVSLYWYRQALGQGPEFLTYFNYEAQQDKSGLPNDRFSAERPEGSISTLTIQRTEQRDSAMYRCASSVDIFYGYTFGSGTRLTVV.

J is TRBJ2-7 and V is TRBV7-3, with a weak D call TRBD2 (6 bases). V lost 8 bases and J 6 bases, leaving 14 bases between the germline ends. The germline gives CDR1 SGHTA, CDR2 FQGTGA. This CDR3 has 12 residues. The CDR3 sequence is CASSSFGGEQYF. The CDR3 DNA is TGTGCCAGCTCCTCCTTCGGGGGCGAGCAGTACTTC.

This clonotype was detected once. The chain couples TRBV7-9 to TRBJ1-2; D remains ambiguous. The CDR3 runs 13 residues. The V and J ends lost 3 bases and 1 base respectively, with 6 bases between them. CDR1 is SEHNR, CDR2 FQNEAQ, per germline (reference sequence). The CDR3, as DNA: TGTGCCAGCAGCTTCAAAGATAACTATGGCTACACCTTC. It specifies CASSFKDNYGYTF.

This chain joins TRBV5-4 and TRBJ2-3; possible D gene TRBD2, 6 bases. Trimming stripped 2 bases from V and 3 bases from J, with 13 bases between. Germline CDR1 and CDR2: SGHNT and YYREEE (reference sequence). This CDR3 has 15 amino acids. CDR3 protein: CASSLRESSTDTQYF. For the CDR3, the DNA is TGTGCCAGCAGCTTACGGGAGAGCAGTACAGATACGCAGTATTTT.

Only a few counts were recorded for this clonotype. The chain employs TRBV29-1 and TRBJ2-3; TRBD1 matches at 7 bases. V gave up 3 bases and J gave up 2 bases; unmatched junction bases: 11. The germline V gene encodes CDR1 SQVTM and CDR2 ANQGSEA. This CDR3 has 16 amino acids. The CDR3 sequence is CSVDGTDNTHTDTQYF. The CDR3 region has the DNA TGCAGCGTTGATGGGACAGACAACACACACACAGATACGCAGTATTTT.

The gene calls are TRBV6-1 and TRBJ1-1; D gene uncertain. Trimming shortened V by 2 bases and J by 1 base, and 5 bases separated the two germline ends. Germline V gene lookup returns CDR1 MNHNS and CDR2 SASEGT. CDR3 length: 13 amino acids. The CDR3 sequence: CASSERQNTEAFF. Here the CDR3 DNA reads TGTGCCAGCAGTGAAAGGCAGAACACTGAAGCTTTCTTT.

The chain is built from TRBV12-3 or TRBV12-4 and TRBJ2-1; 9 bases are a match to TRBD2. V lost 6 bases to trimming and J lost 5 bases; unmatched junction nucleotides: 2. The CDR3 is 13 amino acids. CDR3 loop: CASRLAGNNEQFF. The CDR3 nucleotides are TGTGCCAGCAGGCTAGCGGGAAACAATGAGCAGTTCTTC.

This clonotype was counted between two and nine times. V usage is TRBV12-3 or TRBV12-4 and J usage is TRBJ2-7; 9 positions agree with TRBD1. CDR3 size: 14 residues. Trimming cost V 7 bases and J 3 bases; bases outside gene matches: 7. The CDR3 here is CASTPGQGYYEQYF. For the CDR3, the DNA is TGTGCCAGCACCCCGGGACAGGGTTACTACGAGCAGTACTTC.

The chain uses TRBV5-6 and TRBJ2-7; D is possibly TRBD2 (6 bases). Trimming left V 6 bases short and J 3 bases short, with 16 bases between. Germline-derived CDR1 and CDR2 are SGHDT and YYEEEE. The CDR3 runs to 14 residues. The CDR3 loop is CASTLRPGVYEQYV. CDR3 bases: TGTGCCAGCACCTTACGTCCGGGAGTCTACGAGCAGTACGTC.

This clonotype occurred a few times. The CDR3, as DNA: TGTGCCAGCAGCTTGGGGACAACAAGCAATCAGCCCCAGCATTTT. Residues: CASSLGTTSNQPQHF. This chain connects TRBV7-9 to TRBJ1-5, with a weak D call TRBD1 (6 bases). The V end lost 3 bases, the J end lost 1 base, and 10 bases lay between the germline ends. Germline CDR1 and CDR2: SEHNR and FQNEAQ (reference sequence). The CDR3 is 15 residues long.

This rearrangement joins TRBV15 to TRBJ2-1; 9 nucleotides line up with TRBD1. Unmatched junction bases numbered 12, after V lost 4 bases and J lost 8 bases. Germline lookup yields CDR1 LNHNV and CDR2 YYDKDF (reference sequence). This CDR3 has 16 residues. In DNA, the CDR3 is TGTGCCACCAGCACTGGGACAGGGAAAATTAATGATGAGCAGTTCTTC. Amino acid sequence: CATSTGTGKINDEQFF.

The CDR3 region has the DNA TGTGCCAGCAGCCAAGATCTACGAGCGTCCGGGGAGCTGTTTTTT. Translation gives CASSQDLRASGELFF. V gene TRBV4-2 combines with J gene TRBJ2-2, with unresolved D. CDR3 length: 15 amino acids. Germline V gene data show CDR1 as LGHNA and CDR2 as YNFKEQ. The V end was cut by 0 bases, the J end by 6 bases, with 11 bases between.

This clonotype was observed a handful of times. The rearrangement links TRBV29-1 to TRBJ2-3, with TRBD2 matching over 9 bases. This CDR3 comprises 13 residues. CDR1 is SQVTM, CDR2 ANQGSEA, per germline. Germline trimming cut 8 bases from V and 5 bases from J; bases unmatched to any gene: 8. The CDR3 spells CSQWGGGGDTQYF. In DNA, the CDR3 is TGCAGCCAATGGGGCGGGGGGGGAGATACGCAGTATTTT.

This chain links TRBV19 with TRBJ1-2; D possibly corresponds to TRBD1 (5 bases). The CDR3 contains 14 residues. Trimming left V 10 bases short and J 4 bases short, with 19 bases between. Per the germline V gene, CDR1 is LNHDA and CDR2 is SQIVND (reference sequence). CDR3 sequence reads: CATKGGGVGYGYTF. CDR3 DNA sequence: TGTGCCACAAAGGGTGGGGGAGTAGGCTATGGCTACACCTTC. Together with reference TRBV19 and TRBJ1-2, the CDR3 gives the full variable domain: DGGITQSPKYLFRKEGQNVTLSCEQNLNHDAMYWYRQDPGQGLRLIYYSQIVNDFQKGDIAEGYSVSREKKESFPLTVTSAQKNPTAFYLCATKGGGVGYGYTFGSGTRLTVV.

V usage is TRBV6-5 and J usage is TRBJ2-3, with 8 bases matching TRBD2. After removal of 5 bases from V and 5 bases from J, the junction contained 6 bases not matched to a gene. This CDR3 region has 14 residues. The germline V gene encodes CDR1 MNHEY and CDR2 SVGAGI. CDR3 sequence reads: CASSMAGGRDTQYF. The CDR3 coding sequence is TGTGCCAGCAGTATGGCGGGAGGCCGAGATACGCAGTATTTT.

In this sample, this clonotype turned up a few times. The rearrangement links TRBV29-1 to TRBJ2-3; TRBD1 might be the D (6 bases). The CDR3 runs 13 residues. Looked up from germline, CDR1 is SQVTM and CDR2 is ANQGSEA. The V gene lost 4 bases and the J gene lost 7 bases, with 15 bases spanning the gap. The CDR3 is CSVAGHQGNTQYF. The CDR3 DNA reads as TGCAGCGTTGCGGGACACCAAGGAAATACGCAGTATTTT.

This chain links TRBV12-3 or TRBV12-4 with TRBJ1-4; 9 bases agree with TRBD1. The V and J ends lost 6 bases and 1 base, in that order; junction bases with no gene match: 0. This CDR3 is 14 amino acids long. CDR3 sequence reads: CASRDRGTNEKLFF. The CDR3 DNA is TGTGCCAGCAGGGACAGGGGAACTAATGAAAAACTGTTTTTT.